The T cell receptor beta chain described here comes from a study of T cell changes during pregnancy in multiple sclerosis. Using immunoSEQ multiplex PCR, the repertoire was profiled, and TCRdb retains in-frame clones only, with some absent. The sample yields 40,000 to 45,000 clones, around 94% seen once. This CDR3 region has 17 residues. CDR1 is MGHRA, CDR2 YSYEKL, per germline. The J segment lost 2 bases and the V segment lost 4 bases, leaving 10 bases of the junction unmatched. The material was peripheral blood, obtained in the third trimester of pregnancy. This clonotype was obtained from a female donor with multiple sclerosis, enrolled in a pregnancy study. The chain uses TRBV4-1 and TRBJ2-3; 9 bases agree with TRBD2. CDR3 sequence reads: CASSPLTLAGLTDTQYF. In DNA form, the CDR3 reads TGCGCCAGCAGCCCCCTTACCCTAGCGGGGCTCACAGATACGCAGTATTTT.